What follows describes a single T cell receptor (beta chain). This specimen comes from a study of technical replicates of blood from a few donors. Generated by immunoSEQ multiplex PCR, the TCRdb table keeps only in-frame clones and is missing some. Of about 100,000 clones in the sample, almost 96% are singletons; the top ten hold around 0.24%. Sequenced material: T cells isolated from PBMCs. The receptor was isolated from a human donor in good health.

For the CDR3, the DNA is TGTGCCAGCAGTTTATCTTTCCGGGGCTACGAGCAGTACTTC. It encodes CASSLSFRGYEQYF. V gene TRBV27 combines with J gene TRBJ2-7; TRBD2 might be the D (5 bases). Trimming took 0 bases from V and 3 from J, leaving 9 bases between them. Germline V gene lookup returns CDR1 MNHEY and CDR2 SMNVEV (reference sequence). The CDR3 sequence is 14 residues long.